The text below deals with one T cell receptor beta chain. Its target antigen remains unknown. Qualities for individual bases were not recorded, and no much larger clone is one base off. This record belongs to a study of control samples from healthy donors and cancer patients (dated by TCRdb to the early 2020s). CDR1 and CDR2 (LNHDA, SQIVND) derive from the germline V gene (reference sequence). From its cysteine to its phenylalanine, the CDR3 spans 14 amino acids. Of all the DNA, just the CDR3 is kept, 42 bases in frame from base 1. Cut back by 1 base and 0 bases, the V and J ends lie 5 bases apart. Library preparation employed the immunoSEQ multiplex PCR assay. TCRdb retrieved this table from immuneACCESS and kept in-frame rearrangements only. Not all clones are present; in checked studies, unresolved V genes account for under half, and no reason is known for the remainder. The sample contains tens of thousands of clones, roughly 94% of them found a single time. About 4% of the sample goes to the ten largest clones.

The clonotype comes from a man aged 25-40 years in good health. The sequence is built from TRBV19 and TRBJ2-3; no confident D gene assignment can be made. The sequencing sample was made of blood. The CDR3 here reads CASSIAPSTDTQYF. In nucleotides, the sequence is TGTGCCAGTAGTATAGCGCCTAGCACAGATACGCAGTATTTT.